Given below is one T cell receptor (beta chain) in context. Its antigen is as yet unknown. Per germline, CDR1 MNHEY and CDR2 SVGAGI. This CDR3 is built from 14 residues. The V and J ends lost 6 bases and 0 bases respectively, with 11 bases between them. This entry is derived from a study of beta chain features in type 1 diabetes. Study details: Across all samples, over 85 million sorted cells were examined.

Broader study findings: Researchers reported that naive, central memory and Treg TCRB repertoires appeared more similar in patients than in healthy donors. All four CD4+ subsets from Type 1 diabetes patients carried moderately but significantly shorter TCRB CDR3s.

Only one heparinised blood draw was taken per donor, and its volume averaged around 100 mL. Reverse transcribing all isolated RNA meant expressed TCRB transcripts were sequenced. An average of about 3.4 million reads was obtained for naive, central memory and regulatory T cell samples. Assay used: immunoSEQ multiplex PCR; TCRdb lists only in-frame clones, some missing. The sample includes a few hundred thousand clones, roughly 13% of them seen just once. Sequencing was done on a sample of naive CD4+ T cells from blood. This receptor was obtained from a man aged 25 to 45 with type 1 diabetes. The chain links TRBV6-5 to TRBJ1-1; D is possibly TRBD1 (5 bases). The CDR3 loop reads CASRAGTLNTEAFF. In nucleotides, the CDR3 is TGTGCCAGCAGGGCCGGGACTCTGAACACTGAAGCTTTCTTT.